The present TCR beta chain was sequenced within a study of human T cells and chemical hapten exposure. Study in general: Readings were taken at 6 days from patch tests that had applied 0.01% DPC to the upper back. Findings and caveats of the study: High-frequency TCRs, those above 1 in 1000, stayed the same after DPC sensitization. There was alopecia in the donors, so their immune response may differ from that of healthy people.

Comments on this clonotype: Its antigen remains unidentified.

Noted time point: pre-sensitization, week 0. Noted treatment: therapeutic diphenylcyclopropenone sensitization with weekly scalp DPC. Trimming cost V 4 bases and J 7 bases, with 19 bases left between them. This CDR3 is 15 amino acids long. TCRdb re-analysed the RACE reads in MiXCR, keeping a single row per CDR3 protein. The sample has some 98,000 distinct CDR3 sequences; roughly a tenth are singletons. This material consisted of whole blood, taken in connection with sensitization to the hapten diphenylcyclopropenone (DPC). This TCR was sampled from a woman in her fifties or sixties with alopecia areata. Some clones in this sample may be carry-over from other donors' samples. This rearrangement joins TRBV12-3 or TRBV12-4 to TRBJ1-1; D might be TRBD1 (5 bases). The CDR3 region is CASSSPPTAAFEAFF. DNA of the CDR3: TGTGCCAGCAGTTCCCCCCCGACAGCGGCCTTTGAAGCTTTCTTT.